Presented here are 24 T cell receptor beta chains from one specimen sequenced in a study of blood T cells in healthy people across ages. A sample-barcoded 5' primer and a J-beta primer mix were used in a second PCR of roughly 7 to 11 cycles. Using its own MiXCR run on the 5' RACE reads, TCRdb lists one record per CDR3 protein. The sample holds some 800,000 distinct CDR3 sequences; roughly 44% are singletons and the top ten take under 20%. The sequenced sample was blood. Every receptor here comes from a man in his 60s in good health.

CDR3 loop: CASSQDRGNGAFF. The CDR3 nucleotides are TGTGCCAGCAGCCAAGATCGGGGTAACGGGGCTTTCTTT. The genes are TRBV3-1 and TRBJ1-1; no clear D gene. Trimming cost V 0 bases and J 11 bases, with 13 bases left between them. CDR1 and CDR2 from the germline V gene are LGHDT and YNNKEL (reference sequence). CDR3 length: 13 amino acids.

This chain uses TRBV5-1 with TRBJ2-7; 7 bases align to TRBD1. The CDR3 is 14 amino acids. Germline CDR1 reads SGHRS; CDR2 reads YFSETQ. The V segment lost 4 bases and the J segment 2 bases; nucleotides outside the gene matches: 6. In nucleotides, the CDR3 is TGCGCCAGCAGCCCCGACAGGGTACCCTACGAGCAGTACTTC. Its translation is CASSPDRVPYEQYF.

This chain uses TRBV20-1 with TRBJ2-4; 8 bases are a match to TRBD2. Unmatched junction bases numbered 10, after V lost 1 base and J lost 5 bases. The CDR3 spans 16 residues. Per the germline V gene, CDR1 is DFQATT and CDR2 is SNEGSKA (reference sequence). This chain's CDR3 is CSARGTAGAPENIQYF. CDR3 bases: TGCAGTGCTAGAGGAACAGCGGGGGCCCCGGAAAACATTCAGTACTTC.

The J gene is TRBJ2-6, the V gene TRBV6-1, with 9 bases aligning to TRBD1. CDR1 is MNHNS and CDR2 is SASEGT in the germline V gene. This CDR3 has 18 residues. The trim removed 6 bases at V and 0 bases at J, leaving 9 bases unmatched. Written as DNA, the CDR3 is TGTGCCAGCAGAGACACGGGACAGGGACGCTCTGGGGCCAACGTCCTGACTTTC. This encodes CASRDTGQGRSGANVLTF.

This clonotype was counted ten times or more. The genes are TRBV7-2 and TRBJ2-1; no clear D gene. Germline lookup yields CDR1 SGHTA and CDR2 FQGNSA. Between the trimmed V and J ends, which lost 0 bases and 6 bases, there was a span of 6 bases. The CDR3 contains 13 residues. Here the CDR3 reads CASSLAPPNEQFF. CDR3 nucleotide sequence: TGTGCCAGCAGCTTAGCACCGCCCAATGAGCAGTTCTTC.

This chain links TRBV12-3 or TRBV12-4 with TRBJ2-1; no reliable D call. The CDR3 has 13 amino acids. Trimming shortened V by 2 bases and J by 7 bases, and 9 bases separated the two germline ends. The chain's CDR3 is CASSLFGPNEQFF. DNA of the CDR3: TGTGCCAGCAGTTTATTTGGTCCTAATGAGCAGTTCTTC.

This rearrangement joins TRBV19 to TRBJ2-3; D is perhaps TRBD1 (5 bases). Germline V gene sequence: CDR1 LNHDA, CDR2 SQIVND (reference sequence). The CDR3 loop spans 14 amino acids. V was clipped by 3 bases and J by 4 bases, with 11 bases between them. As DNA, the CDR3 is TGTGCCAGTAGTATCACACAGGTTTCAGATACGCAGTATTTT. Its translation: CASSITQVSDTQYF.

This chain links TRBV7-2 with TRBJ2-1; D is undetermined. Germline V CDR1 and CDR2: SGHTA, FQGNSA. The ends were cut back, 5 bases at V and 6 bases at J, with 11 bases in the middle. The length of the CDR3 is 13 residues. CDR3 nucleotide sequence: TGTGCCAGCAGCCTGGGGTATGGCAATGAGCAGTTCTTC. Its protein is CASSLGYGNEQFF.

The chain joins TRBV6-2 or TRBV6-3 to TRBJ1-5; the D gene is possibly TRBD1 (6 bases). Per the germline V gene, CDR1 is MNHEY and CDR2 is SVGEGT. The CDR3 runs 14 residues. With 2 bases removed from V and 4 bases from J, the gap between germline ends came to 9 bases. This CDR3 is CASSYRTVNQPQHF. The CDR3 bases are TGTGCCAGCAGTTACCGGACAGTGAATCAGCCCCAGCATTTT.

Regarding this clonotype: The germline gene is not matched at one end of the junction; a read error may be the cause. The chain is built from TRBV12-3 or TRBV12-4 and TRBJ1-6, with 9 nucleotides matching TRBD1. This CDR3 spans 17 amino acids. In nucleotides, the CDR3 is TGTGCCGGCAGTCGGATGGGGACAGGGATCGGGAGTTCACCCCTCCACTTT. Protein product: CAGSRMGTGIGSSPLHF.

A word on this clonotype: At one end, the junction sequence differs from germline, possibly due to a read error. The rearrangement uses TRBV7-9 and TRBJ2-6; D could derive from TRBD1 or TRBD2 (6 bases each). This CDR3 is built from 15 residues. Germline V lookup: CDR1 SEHNR, CDR2 FQNEAQ (reference sequence). This CDR3 reads CASSLESPGANILTF. In DNA, the CDR3 is TGTGCCAGCAGCTTAGAATCACCGGGGGCCAACATCCTGACTTTC. Drawing the rest from reference TRBV7-9 and TRBJ2-6, the complete variable domain is DTGVSQNPRHKITKRGQNVTFRCDPISEHNRLYWYRQTLGQGPEFLTYFQNEAQLEKSRLLSDRFSAERPKGSFSTLEIQRTEQGDSAMYLCASSLESPGANILTFGAGSRLTVL.

This clonotype appeared a few times. The J gene is TRBJ1-1, the V gene TRBV27; D perhaps matches TRBD1 (5 bases). With 5 bases removed from V and 4 bases from J, the gap between germline ends came to 20 bases. This CDR3 contains 16 residues. Germline V gene sequence: CDR1 MNHEY, CDR2 SMNVEV (reference sequence). The CDR3 sequence is CASSPEIYSGGTEAFF. The CDR3 bases are TGTGCCAGCAGTCCTGAGATTTACTCCGGGGGCACTGAAGCTTTCTTT.

The chain carries TRBV7-2 and TRBJ1-5; D gene uncertain. V lost 2 bases, J lost 7 bases, and 9 bases lay in between. Germline-derived CDR1 and CDR2 are SGHTA and FQGNSA. This CDR3 is built from 13 residues. CDR3 in amino acids: CASSLREEQPQHF. The CDR3 coding sequence is TGTGCCAGCAGCTTACGGGAGGAACAGCCCCAGCATTTT.

The genes are TRBV6-4 and TRBJ2-1; D remains ambiguous. The end of the DNA is better explained by TRBJ2-7, so the J call may be wrong. Germline CDR1 and CDR2: MRHNA and SNTAGT. This CDR3 region has 16 residues. CDR3 nucleotides: TGTGCCAGCAGTCGGACGGGCTCGAGCTCCTACAATGAGCAGTACTTC. As protein: CASSRTGSSSYNEQYF.

The table lists this clonotype with a few counts. This rearrangement joins TRBV5-1 to TRBJ2-5; D is unclear. The germline V gene has CDR1 SGHRS and CDR2 YFSETQ. Trimming left V 0 bases short and J 5 bases short, with 11 bases between. The CDR3 is made up of 14 amino acids. CDR3 in amino acids: CASSLVDRVETQYF. The DNA of the CDR3 is TGCGCCAGCAGCTTGGTGGATAGGGTGGAGACCCAGTACTTC.

This clonotype was seen only a few times. CDR3 DNA sequence: TGCAGCGTGAGGCGGGGAGGAAATGAGCAGTTCTTC. It translates to CSVRRGGNEQFF. V usage is TRBV29-1 and J usage is TRBJ2-1, with D perhaps matching TRBD2 (6 bases). The CDR3 contains 12 residues. With 6 bases removed from V and 7 bases from J, the gap between germline ends came to 13 bases. CDR1 and CDR2 (germline): SQVTM, ANQGSEA.

This clonotype has only one observation. This chain connects TRBV27 to TRBJ1-5, with 7 bases fitting TRBD1. From germline, CDR1 is MNHEY and CDR2 SMNVEV (reference sequence). The junction had 13 bases not matched to a gene; V was cut back by 5 bases and J by 3 bases. This CDR3 has 17 amino acids. CDR3 nucleotide sequence: TGTGCCAGCAGTAGAGCGAAGGGACAGAAAAACAATCAGCCCCAGCATTTT. Encoded protein: CASSRAKGQKNNQPQHF.

In regard to this clonotype: A much larger clone lies a single base off, so this may be a read error. The rearrangement links TRBV5-1 to TRBJ1-1, with a tentative D call TRBD1 (5 bases). CDR1 and CDR2 from the germline V gene are SGHRS and YFSETQ. The CDR3 is 15 amino acids. CDR3 loop: CASGLILGTNTEAFF. DNA of the CDR3: TGCGCCAGCGGCTTGATCTTAGGGACCAACACTGAAGCTTTCTTT.

The rearrangement links TRBV9 to TRBJ2-5; 9 nucleotides align to TRBD1. Per germline, CDR1 SGDLS and CDR2 YYNGEE. The CDR3 extends over 15 amino acids. J lost 4 bases, V lost 5 bases, and 9 bases had no gene match. CDR3: CASSSWGTGTETQYF. CDR3 coding DNA: TGTGCCAGCAGTTCCTGGGGGACAGGGACAGAGACCCAGTACTTC.

The J gene is TRBJ2-5, the V gene TRBV5-1; 7 bases fit TRBD1. Trimming cost V 4 bases and J 1 base; bases outside gene matches: 4. Germline V gene lookup returns CDR1 SGHRS and CDR2 YFSETQ. The CDR3 covers 14 residues. The DNA for the CDR3 is TGCGCCAGCAGCACCGGACAGGTCCAAGAGACCCAGTACTTC. Translation: CASSTGQVQETQYF.

The chain's CDR3 is CASSSTSTGPSYNEQFF. For the CDR3, the DNA is TGTGCCAGCAGCTCCACCTCGACAGGGCCCTCCTACAATGAGCAGTTCTTC. This chain uses TRBV7-9 with TRBJ2-1; 7 bases agree with TRBD1. Germline V gene sequence: CDR1 SEHNR, CDR2 FQNEAQ (reference sequence). The CDR3 extends over 17 amino acids. V was pared by 4 bases and J by 0 bases, with 9 bases of the junction left unmatched.

Comment on this clonotype: One end of the junction fails to match germline, which may point to a read error. CDR3 region: CTSSAQSSSGTYEQYF. The CDR3 DNA reads as TGTACCAGCAGCGCCCAGAGTTCAAGCGGCACCTACGAGCAGTACTTC. The chain combines TRBV9 with TRBJ2-7; a weak D match, TRBD2 (5 bases). Germline CDR1 and CDR2: SGDLS and YYNGEE. The CDR3 contains 16 residues.

Comments on this clonotype: At one end the junction does not follow the germline gene, possibly because of a read error. This CDR3 is CTSAHSTEQYF. The DNA of the CDR3 is TGTACCAGCGCCCACTCGACCGAGCAGTACTTC. The gene calls are TRBV28 and TRBJ2-5; D is undetermined. The J call may be mistaken, given a closer DNA end match to TRBJ2-7. The CDR3 has 11 residues. The germline V gene encodes CDR1 MDHEN and CDR2 SYDVKM.

This sequence joins TRBV9 and TRBJ2-1; D is perhaps TRBD1 (6 bases). The CDR3 is made up of 15 amino acids. V gave up 0 bases and J gave up 7 bases, with 14 bases separating them. Per germline, CDR1 SGDLS and CDR2 YYNGEE. The CDR3 region has the DNA TGTGCCAGCAGCGTAGGGGGGCCCGGTACGAATGAGCAGTTCTTC. Its translation is CASSVGGPGTNEQFF.